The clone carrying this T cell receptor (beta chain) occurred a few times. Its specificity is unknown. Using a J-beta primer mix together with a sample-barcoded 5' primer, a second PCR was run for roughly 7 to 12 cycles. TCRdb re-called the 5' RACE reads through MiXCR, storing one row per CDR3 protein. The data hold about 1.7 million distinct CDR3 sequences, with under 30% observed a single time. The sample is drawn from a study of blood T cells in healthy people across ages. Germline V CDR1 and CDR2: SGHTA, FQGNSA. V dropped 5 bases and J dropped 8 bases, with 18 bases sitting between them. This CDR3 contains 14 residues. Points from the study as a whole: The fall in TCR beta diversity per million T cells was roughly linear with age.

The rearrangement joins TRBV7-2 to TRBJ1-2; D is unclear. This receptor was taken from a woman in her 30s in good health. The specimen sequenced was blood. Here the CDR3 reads CASSQNSGDFGYTF. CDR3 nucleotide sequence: TGTGCCAGCAGCCAAAATTCAGGCGATTTCGGCTACACCTTC.